Listed here is a single T cell receptor beta chain. Assay used: immunoSEQ multiplex PCR; TCRdb lists only in-frame clones, some missing. The sample comprises about 360,000 clones, over 75% of which are singletons, and approximately 2.1% rests with the top ten. This record belongs to a study of blood T cell repertoires in COVID-19. Study in general: T cells, B-cell-depleted T cells, or PBMCs provided the cDNA or gDNA that served as material.

The sequence was collected from a woman between 40 and 55 years old with acute COVID-19. The source material was PBMCs or T cells enriched from blood (not recorded which).

CDR3: CASTDTLLNQPQHF. DNA of the CDR3: TGTGCCAGCACGGACACCTTGTTAAATCAGCCCCAGCATTTT. The chain has TRBV19 and TRBJ1-5, with a possible D match to TRBD1 (5 bases). V gave up 9 bases and J gave up 4 bases, with 16 bases separating them. Germline lookup yields CDR1 LNHDA and CDR2 SQIVND (reference sequence). The CDR3 length is 14 residues.